This T cell receptor (beta chain) appears in the sequencing data of a study of monozygotic twins with inflammatory bowel disease. This CDR3 has 14 amino acids. CDR1 is SGHAT and CDR2 is FQNNGV in the germline V gene. TCRdb derives one entry per CDR3 protein from the 5' RACE reads, leaving out DNA. Its table lists some 330,000 distinct CDR3 sequences. This TCR derives from a human donor with ulcerative colitis or Crohn's disease, or a healthy co-twin of an affected twin (not recorded which). The sequenced sample consisted of blood. V and J are TRBV11-2 and TRBJ2-5; no DNA is available, so the TRBD1 call from TCRdb remains unchecked. CDR3 loop: CASSQDNEMETQYF. Full variable domain (remainder filled in from reference TRBV11-2 and TRBJ2-5): EAGVAQSPRYKIIEKRQSVAFWCNPISGHATLYWYQQILGQGPKLLIQFQNNGVVDDSQLPKDRFSAERLKGVDSTLKIQPAKLEDSAVYLCASSQDNEMETQYFGPGTRLLVL.